The 5 T cell receptor beta chains below all came from one sample that was sequenced in a study of shared clonotypes between healthy human individuals. Here immunoSEQ multiplex PCR was the method, and the copy in TCRdb shows in-frame clones only, minus some. The sample shows 2 million to 2.5 million clones, around 90% of them seen only once. The specimen sequenced was naive CD4+ T cells from PBMCs. Sample subset: CD45RA+ positively selected. These receptors came from a man between 18 and 35 years old in good health. Some clones in this sample may be carry-over from other donors' samples.

In this sample, this clone turned up once. The rearrangement uses TRBV27 and TRBJ2-6, with D perhaps matching TRBD2 (5 bases). V shed 1 base and J shed 0 bases, with 7 bases lying between them. Germline V CDR1 and CDR2: MNHEY, SMNVEV (reference sequence). This CDR3 is built from 16 residues. CDR3 coding DNA: TGTGCCAGCAGTTTATGGAGGACCTCTGGGGCCAACGTCCTGACTTTC. This translates into CASSLWRTSGANVLTF.

CDR3 sequence (DNA): TGTGCCAGCAGCCCAGCCCCGGGACAGTCCACCGGGGAGCTGTTTTTT. Its protein product is CASSPAPGQSTGELFF. This sequence joins TRBV5-4 and TRBJ2-2; 7 bases line up with TRBD1. CDR1 SGHNT and CDR2 YYREEE come from the germline V gene (reference sequence). This CDR3 has 16 amino acids. Trimming removed 4 bases from V and 4 bases from J; junction bases left unmatched: 10.

To note about this clone: Other DNA sequences within the sample encode an identical CDR3. The J gene is TRBJ1-1, the V gene TRBV28; D is uncertain. Germline V gene data show CDR1 as MDHEN and CDR2 as SYDVKM. The ends were cut back, 2 bases at V and 0 bases at J, with 13 bases in the middle. The CDR3 runs to 16 residues. CDR3 bases: TGTGCCAGCAGTTTAAGTCCAGGAAGGATGAACACTGAAGCTTTCTTT. The encoded protein is CASSLSPGRMNTEAFF.

The J gene is TRBJ2-5, the V gene TRBV11-1; D perhaps matches TRBD1 (5 bases). The CDR3 is made up of 17 amino acids. The V gene lost 4 bases and the J gene lost 2 bases, with 20 bases spanning the gap. Per germline, CDR1 SGHAT and CDR2 FQDESV (reference sequence). CDR3 loop: CASSSLNGANLQETQYF. The CDR3 DNA is TGTGCCAGCAGCTCCCTCAATGGGGCCAACCTACAAGAGACCCAGTACTTC.

The chain employs TRBV21-1 and TRBJ2-7; the table calls TRBD2, which could not be checked here. TRBV21-1 is recorded as a pseudogene. CDR3 length equals 14 residues. The CDR3: CASAGAGEYYEQYF. The CDR3 DNA follows: TGTGCCAGCGCAGGGGCGGGAGAGTATTACGAGCAGTACTTC.